A single sample is the source of the 14 T cell receptor beta chains below, sequenced in a study of T cell responses to AZD1222 COVID-19 vaccine (dated by TCRdb to about 2021). The library was produced with the immunoSEQ multiplex PCR assay. TCRdb took over this immuneACCESS table, retaining in-frame rearrangements with V and J assigned. Such tables are incomplete; in checked studies, under half of the missing clones stem from an unresolved V gene, and the remainder is unexplained. The sample data list more than 100,000 clones, and roughly 90% of these were observed just once. The ten largest account for around 3.5% of the sample. In the paper's terms, the time point label means: baseline before first vaccination. The sample was peripheral blood, taken on day 0 of AZD1222 vaccination. All receptors derive from an adult in good health.

This clone showed up just a few times. The chain couples TRBV5-4 to TRBJ2-7, with a possible D match to TRBD2 (5 bases). The CDR3 is 13 residues long. V lost 1 base and J lost 5, with 10 bases in between. CDR1 is SGHNT and CDR2 is YYREEE in the germline V gene (reference sequence). The CDR3 spells CASSLPQEDEQYF. The CDR3 DNA reads as TGTGCCAGCAGCTTGCCGCAGGAGGACGAGCAGTACTTC.

The V gene is TRBV24-1, the J gene TRBJ2-7; D is possibly TRBD1 (6 bases). The CDR3 is made up of 15 amino acids. V lost 7 bases and J 7 bases, leaving 22 bases between the germline ends. CDR1 is KGHDR and CDR2 is SFDVKD in the germline V gene. The CDR3, as DNA: TGTGCCACCAGCGACACCAGAGACCTACAGGGAGAGCAGTACTTC. The encoded protein is CATSDTRDLQGEQYF.

The chain couples TRBV5-6 to TRBJ2-5; D unresolved. This CDR3 spans 13 amino acids. V lost 4 bases to trimming and J lost 4 bases, with 11 bases between them. CDR1 is SGHDT, CDR2 YYEEEE, per germline. In DNA, the CDR3 is TGTGCCAGCAGCCTAAATCTGGGAGAGACCCAGTACTTC. It specifies CASSLNLGETQYF.

This sequence joins TRBV6-1 and TRBJ2-7; 7 bases fit TRBD1. V trimming: 2 bases; J trimming: 0 bases; junction bases outside the gene matches: 7. Per germline, CDR1 MNHNS and CDR2 SASEGT. The CDR3 length is 16 residues. CDR3 in DNA: TGTGCCAGCAGTGAACTGGGACAGTCTAGCTCCTACGAGCAGTACTTC. Amino acids: CASSELGQSSSYEQYF.

The chain has TRBV12-5 and TRBJ2-3, with a weak D call TRBD2 (7 bases). The CDR3 contains 15 residues. From germline, CDR1 is LGHNT and CDR2 FRNRAP. Deletions cut 7 bases from V and 6 bases from J, with 20 bases between. In DNA, the CDR3 is TGTGCTAGTGTCCCGGGGCGGGGGCGTATTGATACGCAGTATTTT. It is translated as CASVPGRGRIDTQYF.

The V gene is TRBV10-1, the J gene TRBJ2-7, with TRBD1 matching over 11 bases. The CDR3 consists of 13 residues. The V segment lost 5 bases and the J segment 5 bases; nucleotides outside the gene matches: 2. Per the germline V gene, CDR1 is WNHNN and CDR2 is SYGVQD (reference sequence). This CDR3 is CASSSGQGDEQYF. The DNA of the CDR3 is TGCGCCAGCAGTTCGGGACAGGGGGACGAGCAGTACTTC.

The rearrangement joins TRBV12-5 to TRBJ1-3, with a weak D call TRBD1 (6 bases). The V gene's germline CDR1 is LGHNT and CDR2 FRNRAP. The CDR3 has 15 amino acids. Trimming removed 6 bases from V and 3 bases from J, with 15 bases in between. The CDR3 nucleotides are TGTGCTAGTGGCCCAAACGACAGGTTTGGAAACACCATATATTTT. Translated, it gives CASGPNDRFGNTIYF.

This rearrangement joins TRBV5-1 to TRBJ1-4, with D hard to call. Trimming removed 0 bases at V and 2 bases at J, with 11 bases between. The CDR3 runs to 16 residues. CDR1 and CDR2 (germline): SGHRS, YFSETQ. The CDR3 is CASSLGSFLTNEKLFF. CDR3 DNA: TGCGCCAGCAGCTTGGGGAGCTTTCTCACTAATGAAAAACTGTTTTTT.

V usage is TRBV7-2 and J usage is TRBJ1-1; D not certain. The CDR3 runs 14 residues. From germline, CDR1 is SGHTA and CDR2 FQGNSA. V shed 1 base and J shed 4 bases, with 10 bases lying between them. The CDR3 coding sequence is TGTGCCAGCAGCTTAGGCGAGGGTTCCACTGAAGCTTTCTTT. Translation gives CASSLGEGSTEAFF.

The chain recombines TRBV9 with TRBJ1-2; 8 bases fit TRBD1. The CDR3 consists of 14 residues. J lost 6 bases, V lost 3 bases, and 7 bases had no gene match. Germline lookup yields CDR1 SGDLS and CDR2 YYNGEE. The CDR3 DNA reads as TGTGCCAGCAGCGCACGACAGGGGAACCATGGCTACACCTTC. Translated, it gives CASSARQGNHGYTF.

The chain employs TRBV9 and TRBJ1-6; D is uncertain. Trimming left V 0 bases short and J 10 bases short, with 20 bases between. Germline V CDR1 and CDR2: SGDLS, YYNGEE. The CDR3 sequence is 17 residues long. CDR3 amino acids: CASSVAPREGRGSPLHF. The CDR3 nucleotides are TGTGCCAGCAGCGTAGCTCCGCGTGAGGGTCGAGGCTCACCCCTCCACTTT. Looking up the rest from reference TRBV9 and TRBJ1-6 gives the full variable domain: DSGVTQTPKHLITATGQRVTLRCSPRSGDLSVYWYQQSLDQGLQFLIQYYNGEERAKGNILERFSAQQFPDLHSELNLSSLELGDSALYFCASSVAPREGRGSPLHFGNGTRLTVT.

The chain uses TRBV2 and TRBJ2-7, with TRBD1 identical over 8 bases. Germline CDR1 and CDR2: SNHLY and FYNNEI. There are 13 residues in the CDR3. V dropped 7 bases and J dropped 5; count of bases not matched to a gene: 7. In DNA, the CDR3 is TGTGCCAGCATTCAGGACAGGGACAACGAGCAGTACTTC. Amino acid sequence: CASIQDRDNEQYF.

This clone was seen many times. CDR3 sequence: CASSISRATEAFF. As DNA, the CDR3 is TGTGCCAGTAGTATCTCGAGGGCCACTGAAGCTTTCTTT. The chain couples TRBV19 to TRBJ1-1; D uncertain. This CDR3 comprises 13 residues. Germline V lookup: CDR1 LNHDA, CDR2 SQIVND (reference sequence). Trimming cost V 3 bases and J 4 bases, with 9 bases left between them.

V is TRBV4-1 and J is TRBJ2-3, with 10 positions matching TRBD1. Trimming took 2 bases from V and 6 from J; bases not matched to a gene: 8. Germline V gene data show CDR1 as MGHRA and CDR2 as YSYEKL. The CDR3 loop spans 16 amino acids. The CDR3 DNA sequence: TGCGCCAGCAGCCAAACCGACAGGGGGCGGGGGGATACGCAGTATTTT. Translating it yields CASSQTDRGRGDTQYF.